Each of the 13 T cell receptor delta chains below was sequenced from the same sample in a study of γδ T cells in repeated Plasmodium falciparum infection (dated by TCRdb to the early 2020s). The library was generated by multiplex PCR. Sequencing was carried out with an Illumina MiSeq. TCRdb processed the public reads again with the CATT caller, after which rows with matching DNA were combined. The sample table holds roughly 93,000 delta-chain clones, of which approximately 0.92% were seen once. The ten largest clones add up to 9.6% of the sample. For bulk TCR repertoire analysis, Vgamma9/Vdelta2+ and Vdelta2-negative gammadelta T cell populations were flow-sorted out of peripheral blood mononuclear cells. The sequenced material came from gamma-delta T cells from blood. These receptors were obtained from a pool of human donors (malaria-infected and uninfected, not separated).

As for this clone: The TCRdb protein, from a much larger clone, departs from this DNA's translation at residue 4, likely by read error; the protein shown derives from the DNA. This rearrangement joins TRDV1 to TRDJ1; the D gene is possibly TRDD2 (5 bases). V was trimmed by 8 bases and J by 0 bases, leaving 10 bases between them. Germline-derived CDR1 and CDR2 are TSWWSYY and QGS. This CDR3 spans 13 amino acids. CDR3 region: CALSFPYTDKLIF. The CDR3 coding sequence is TGTGCTCTTAGCTTCCCATACACCGATAAACTCATCTTT.

This clone was recorded at least ten times. Within the sample, other DNA sequences also encode this same CDR3. The CDR3 nucleotides read TGTGCCTGTGACACCGTTAAAGGAGTTAGTACCGGGGGATACCCCGACACCGATAAACTCATCTTT. As protein: CACDTVKGVSTGGYPDTDKLIF. The V and J genes are TRDV2 and TRDJ1; TRDD3 aligns across 9 bases. CDR1 is GEAIGNYY and CDR2 is EKD in the germline V gene. V trimming: 0 bases; J trimming: 0 bases; junction bases outside the gene matches: 22. There are 22 residues in the CDR3.

This clone was found a few times. A far larger clone lies a single base away; this is likely a read error. The sample holds other DNA sequences that translate to the same CDR3. The chain employs TRDV1 and TRDJ1; a possible D gene is TRDD3 (6 bases). The J gene was missing in TCRdb and was found by matching the end of the DNA to germline. CDR1 TSWWSYY and CDR2 QGS come from the germline V gene. The CDR3 extends over 19 amino acids. This chain's CDR3 is CALGDPSRIPLPYTDKLIF. CDR3 DNA: TGTGCTCTTGGGGACCCCTCCCGGATACCTCTACCGTACACCGACAAACTCATCTTT.

This clone has more than one count but fewer than ten. The protein in TCRdb stems from a much larger clone and differs at residue 5 from this DNA's translation, likely a read error; here the protein is translated from the DNA. This chain joins TRDV2 and TRDJ1; D is perhaps TRDD3 (6 bases). TCRdb leaves out the J gene; it was filled in here by matching the DNA to germline. Germline V gene sequence: CDR1 GEAIGNYY, CDR2 EKD. The CDR3 totals 19 residues. Deletions cut 3 bases from V and 0 bases from J, with 25 bases between. CDR3 sequence reads: CACDLNGPGPGEYTDKLIF. In nucleotides, the CDR3 is TGTGCCTGTGACCTTAACGGACCCGGACCTGGGGAATACACCGATAAACTCATCTTT.

This clone was detected only a few times. TCRdb lists the protein of a much larger clone for this DNA, which differs at residue 10, so this is likely a read error; the protein given here is translated from the DNA itself. The CDR3 DNA is TGTGCCTGTGACACCCGGTCTAAGGTCTATCCGTACACCGATAAACTCATCTTT. Translated, it gives CACDTRSKVYPYTDKLIF. The chain is built from TRDV2 and TRDJ1; no clear D. In the absence of a J gene in TCRdb, the DNA was matched to germline to assign it here. V lost 0 bases and J 0 bases, leaving 19 bases between the germline ends. Looked up from germline, CDR1 is GEAIGNYY and CDR2 is EKD. CDR3 length equals 18 residues.

This clone was detected only a few times. The protein given by TCRdb reflects a much larger clone and differs at residue 15 from this DNA's translation, likely from a read error; the protein shown is the DNA's translation. The V gene is given as TRDV2, and no J gene call is available. The CDR3 has 16 residues. Looked up from germline, CDR1 is GEAIGNYY and CDR2 is EKD. The CDR3 coding sequence is TGTGCCTGTGACACCGAGGAAGAAGAGGGCACCGATAAACTCACCTTT. It codes for CACDTEEEEGTDKLTF.

The table lists this clone with a few counts. TCRdb shows a much larger clone's protein in place of this DNA's translation, and the two differ at residue 4, likely through a read error; the protein shown is translated from the DNA. The gene calls are TRDV1 and TRDJ1; the match to TRDD3 covers 8 bases. Assignment of the J gene here rests on matching the DNA to germline, because TCRdb gives none. Germline V CDR1 and CDR2: TSWWSYY, QGS. The length of the CDR3 is 21 residues. The CDR3 bases are TGTGCTCTTAGGGAAAGGATCCGACCTGGGGGACTCTCACAGTACACCGATAAACTCATCTTT. Its protein is CALRERIRPGGLSQYTDKLIF.

The table lists this clone with many counts. This chain joins TRDV1 and TRDJ1, with D perhaps matching TRDD2 (6 bases). The CDR3 contains 21 residues. Germline V CDR1 and CDR2: TSWWSYY, QGS. The V and J ends lost 5 bases and 0 bases respectively, with 31 bases between them. The CDR3 protein is CALGSRPTGRWAFAYTDKLIF. In nucleotides, the CDR3 is TGTGCTCTTGGGTCACGTCCTACAGGCAGATGGGCCTTCGCTTACACCGATAAACTCATCTTT.

This clone has a handful of counts. This probably arose from a read error, given a far larger clone one base away. Additional DNA sequences in this sample encode the identical CDR3. The chain recombines TRDV1 with TRDJ2; TRDD3 matches 11 bases. TCRdb supplies no J gene; here it was assigned by aligning the nucleotide sequence to germline. CDR1 is TSWWSYY and CDR2 is QGS in the germline V gene. The CDR3 runs 26 residues. Trimming removed 5 bases from V and 0 bases from J; junction bases left unmatched: 32. This chain's CDR3 is CALGNPDSDHRWGIRDIKALTAQLFF. In nucleotides, the CDR3 is TGTGCTCTTGGGAACCCCGACTCGGATCATCGGTGGGGGATACGCGATATAAAAGCTTTGACAGCACAACTCTTCTTT.

In its sample, this clone was seen a few times. TCRdb lists the protein of a much larger clone for this DNA, which differs at residue 6, so this is likely a read error; the protein given here is translated from the DNA itself. The chain links TRDV2 to TRDJ1; 9 nucleotides align to TRDD3. V dropped 2 bases and J dropped 0; count of bases not matched to a gene: 12. The CDR3 is 18 amino acids. CDR1 and CDR2 (germline): GEAIGNYY, EKD. CDR3 DNA sequence: TGTGCCTGTGACAGAATACTGGGGGACCCCACTTACACCGATAAACTCATCTTT. It codes for CACDRILGDPTYTDKLIF.

This clone was observed at least ten times. Other DNA variants within this sample encode the same CDR3. The chain joins TRDV2 to TRDJ1; D might be TRDD3 (6 bases). Per the germline V gene, CDR1 is GEAIGNYY and CDR2 is EKD. Trimming stripped 0 bases from V and 2 bases from J, with 12 bases between. This CDR3 contains 15 residues. CDR3 protein: CACDTLGMQTDKLIF. In DNA form, the CDR3 reads TGTGCCTGTGACACCTTGGGGATGCAAACCGATAAACTCATCTTT.

Many counts were recorded for this clone. This likely reflects a read error, since a far larger clone is one base away. The rearrangement joins TRDV2 to TRDJ1, with TRDD3 matching 8 bases. The CDR3 sequence is 20 residues long. Per germline, CDR1 GEAIGNYY and CDR2 EKD. The ends lost 1 base at V and 0 bases at J; junction bases unmatched: 18. The CDR3 nucleotides read TGTGCCTGTGACACGGTGGGATGGGGGATTCGCCGAATACACACCGATAAACTCATCTTT. Its protein product is CACDTVGWGIRRIHTDKLIF.

Turning to this clone: TCRdb's entry gives the protein of a much larger clone, which mismatches this DNA's translation at residue 11, likely from a read error; the protein reported here is translated from the DNA. The CDR3 DNA is TGTGCCTGTGACACCGTGTACGGGCCAGTACCGGGGGATACGCTAATCGATAAACTCATCTTT. Translation gives CACDTVYGPVPGDTLIDKLIF. The chain has TRDV2 and TRDJ1, with 10 bases aligning to TRDD3. No J gene is reported in TCRdb; it was inferred here by comparing the DNA with germline. The V and J ends lost 0 bases and 4 bases, in that order; junction bases with no gene match: 22. CDR1 and CDR2 from the germline V gene are GEAIGNYY and EKD. The CDR3 consists of 21 residues.